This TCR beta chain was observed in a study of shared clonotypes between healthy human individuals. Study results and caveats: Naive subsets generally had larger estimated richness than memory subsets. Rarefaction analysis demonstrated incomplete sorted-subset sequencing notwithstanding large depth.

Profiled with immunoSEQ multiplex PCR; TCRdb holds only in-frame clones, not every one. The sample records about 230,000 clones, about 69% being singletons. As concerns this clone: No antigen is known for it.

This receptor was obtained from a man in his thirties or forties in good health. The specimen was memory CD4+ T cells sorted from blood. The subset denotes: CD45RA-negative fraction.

The CDR3 loop is CASSLRGGIEQYF. Here the CDR3 DNA reads TGTGCCAGCAGCTTGAGGGGAGGTATTGAGCAGTACTTC. The chain has TRBV11-2 and TRBJ2-7; D is perhaps TRBD2 (6 bases). The germline gives CDR1 SGHAT, CDR2 FQNNGV. The V end was cut by 3 bases, the J end by 7 bases, with 13 bases between. CDR3 length equals 13 residues.